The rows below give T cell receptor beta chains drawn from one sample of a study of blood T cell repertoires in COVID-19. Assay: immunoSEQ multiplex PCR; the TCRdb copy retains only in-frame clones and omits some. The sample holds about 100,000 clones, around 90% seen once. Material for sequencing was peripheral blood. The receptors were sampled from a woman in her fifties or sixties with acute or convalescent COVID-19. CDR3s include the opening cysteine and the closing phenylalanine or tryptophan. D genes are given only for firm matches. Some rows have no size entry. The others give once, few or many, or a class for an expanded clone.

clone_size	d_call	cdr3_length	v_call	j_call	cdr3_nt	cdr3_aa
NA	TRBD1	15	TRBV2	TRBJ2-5	TGTGCCAGCAGTGTGGGGACAGGGGGCTCGGAGACCCAGTACTTC	CASSVGTGGSETQYF
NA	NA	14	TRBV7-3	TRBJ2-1	TGTGCCAGCAGCTTATCGGACTATACGGCTGAGCAGTTCTTC	CASSLSDYTAEQFF
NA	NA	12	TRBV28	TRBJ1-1	TGTGCCAGCAGTTTCCCGACTGCTGGGGCTTTCTTT	CASSFPTAGAFF
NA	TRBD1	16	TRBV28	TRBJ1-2	TGTGCCAGCAGTTTTGTTGACACAGGGGGCCTCGATGGCTACACCTTC	CASSFVDTGGLDGYTF
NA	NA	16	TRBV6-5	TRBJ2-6	TGTGCCAGCAGTTACCGGAGAAACTCTGGGGCCAACGTCCTGACTTTC	CASSYRRNSGANVLTF
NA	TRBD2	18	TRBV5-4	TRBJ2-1	TGTGCCAGCAGCCTAGGACTAGCGGGATATGCCCGGGGGAATGAGCAGTTCTTC	CASSLGLAGYARGNEQFF
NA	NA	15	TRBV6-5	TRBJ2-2	TGTGCCAGCCGGGCTTGGACTCTAGAATACGGGGAGCTGTTTTTT	CASRAWTLEYGELFF
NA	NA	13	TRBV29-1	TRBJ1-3	TGCAGCGCCCACAGGGACTCTGGAAACACCATATATTTT	CSAHRDSGNTIYF
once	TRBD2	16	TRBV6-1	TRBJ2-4	TGTGCCAGCAGTGGGGGGAGGGGCTCAGCCAAAAACATTCAGTACTTC	CASSGGRGSAKNIQYF
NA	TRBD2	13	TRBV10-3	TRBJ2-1	TGTGCCATCAGTGGGGGACTAATGGATGAGCAGTTCTTC	CAISGGLMDEQFF
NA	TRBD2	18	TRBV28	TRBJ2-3	TGTGCCAGCAGTGTCCCCCCCGGGACTAGCGCTAGCACAGATACGCAGTATTTT	CASSVPPGTSASTDTQYF
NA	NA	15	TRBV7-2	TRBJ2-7	TGTGCCAGCAGCTTGAGACAGGTTAGCTCCTACGAGCAGTACTTC	CASSLRQVSSYEQYF
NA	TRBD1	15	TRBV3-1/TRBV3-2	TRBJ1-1	TGTGCCAGCAGCTCTATGGACAGGGGGAACACTGAAGCTTTCTTT	CASSSMDRGNTEAFF
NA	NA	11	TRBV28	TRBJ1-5	TGTGCCAGCAGCTCCCGGGGGGCCCAGCATTTT	CASSSRGAQHF
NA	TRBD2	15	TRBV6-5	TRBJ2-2	TGTGCCAGCAGGGGACTAGCGGACCACACCGGGGAGCTGTTTTTT	CASRGLADHTGELFF
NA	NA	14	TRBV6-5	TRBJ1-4	TGTGCCAGCAGTCCCGGGGGAACTAATGAAAAACTGTTTTTT	CASSPGGTNEKLFF
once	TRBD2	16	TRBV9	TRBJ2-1	TGTGCCAGCAGCGTAGTCGCGGGAGGGCCTGGGAATGAGCAGTTCTTC	CASSVVAGGPGNEQFF
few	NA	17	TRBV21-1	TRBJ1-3	TGTGCCAGCAGCAAAGCCGGGGACAGAACTTCTGGAAACACCATATATTTT	CASSKAGDRTSGNTIYF